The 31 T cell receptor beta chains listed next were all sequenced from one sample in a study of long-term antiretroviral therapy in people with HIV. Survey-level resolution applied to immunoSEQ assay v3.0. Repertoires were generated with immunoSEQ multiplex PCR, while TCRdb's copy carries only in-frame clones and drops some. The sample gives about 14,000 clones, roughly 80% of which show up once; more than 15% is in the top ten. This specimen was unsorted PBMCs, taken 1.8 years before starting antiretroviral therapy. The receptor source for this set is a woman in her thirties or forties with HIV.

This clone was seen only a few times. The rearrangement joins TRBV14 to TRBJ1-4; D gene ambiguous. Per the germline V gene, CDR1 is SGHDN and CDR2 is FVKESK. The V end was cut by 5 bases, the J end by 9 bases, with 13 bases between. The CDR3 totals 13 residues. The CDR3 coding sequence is TGTGCCAGCAGCGACGCTCGAGGTCAAAAACTGTTTTTT. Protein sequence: CASSDARGQKLFF.

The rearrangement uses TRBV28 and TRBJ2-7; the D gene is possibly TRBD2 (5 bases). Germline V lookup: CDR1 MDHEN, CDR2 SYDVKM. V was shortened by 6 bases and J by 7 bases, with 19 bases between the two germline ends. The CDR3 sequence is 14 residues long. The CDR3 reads CASRLDGLSSEQYF. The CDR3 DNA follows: TGTGCCAGCAGACTGGACGGACTTTCTTCGGAGCAGTACTTC.

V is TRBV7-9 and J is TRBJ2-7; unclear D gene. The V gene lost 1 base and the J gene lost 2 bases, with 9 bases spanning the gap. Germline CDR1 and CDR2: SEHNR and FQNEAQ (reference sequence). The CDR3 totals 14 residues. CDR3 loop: CASSLGVGPYEQYF. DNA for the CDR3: TGTGCCAGCAGCTTAGGTGTAGGACCCTACGAGCAGTACTTC.

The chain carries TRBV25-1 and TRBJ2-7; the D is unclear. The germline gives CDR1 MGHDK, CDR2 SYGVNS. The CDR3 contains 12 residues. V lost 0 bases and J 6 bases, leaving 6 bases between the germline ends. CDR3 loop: CASSEYRSEQYF. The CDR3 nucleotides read TGTGCCAGCAGTGAATATCGCAGCGAGCAGTACTTC.

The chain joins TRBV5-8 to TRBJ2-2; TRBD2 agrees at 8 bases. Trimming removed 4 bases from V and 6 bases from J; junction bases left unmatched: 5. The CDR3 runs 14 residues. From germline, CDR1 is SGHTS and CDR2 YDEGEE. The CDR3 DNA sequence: TGTGCCAGCAGCCGGGGACTAGAGGCCGGGGAGCTGTTTTTT. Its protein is CASSRGLEAGELFF. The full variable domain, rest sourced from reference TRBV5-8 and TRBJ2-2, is EAGVTQSPTHLIKTRGQQATLRCSPISGHTSVYWYQQALGLGLQFLLWYDEGEERNRGNFPPRFSGRQFPNYSSELNVNALELEDSALYLCASSRGLEAGELFFGEGSRLTVL.

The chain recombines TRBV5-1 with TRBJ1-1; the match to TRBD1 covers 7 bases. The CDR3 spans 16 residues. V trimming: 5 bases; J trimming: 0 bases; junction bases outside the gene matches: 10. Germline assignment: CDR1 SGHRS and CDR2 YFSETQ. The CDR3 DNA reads TGCGCCAGCAGTCTTACAGGGGTAGTGGTGAACACTGAAGCTTTCTTT. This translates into CASSLTGVVVNTEAFF.

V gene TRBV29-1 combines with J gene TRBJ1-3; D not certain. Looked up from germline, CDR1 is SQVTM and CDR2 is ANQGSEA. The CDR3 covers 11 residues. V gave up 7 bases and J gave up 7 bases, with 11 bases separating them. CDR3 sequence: CSARHQNTIYF. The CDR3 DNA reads TGCAGCGCCCGGCACCAGAACACCATATATTTT.

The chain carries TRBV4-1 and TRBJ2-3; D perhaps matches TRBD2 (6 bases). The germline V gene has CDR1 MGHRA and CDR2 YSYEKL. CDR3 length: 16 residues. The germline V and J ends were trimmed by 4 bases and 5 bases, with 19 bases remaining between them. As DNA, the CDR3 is TGCGCCAGCAGCCCCCGACTAGACAAACGGGTAGATACGCAGTATTTT. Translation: CASSPRLDKRVDTQYF.

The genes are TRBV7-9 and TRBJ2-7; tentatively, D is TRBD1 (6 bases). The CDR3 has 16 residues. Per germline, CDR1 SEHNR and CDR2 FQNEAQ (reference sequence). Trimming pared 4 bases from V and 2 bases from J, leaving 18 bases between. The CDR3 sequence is CASSYKTGHATYEQYF. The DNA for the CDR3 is TGTGCCAGCAGCTACAAGACGGGACACGCAACCTACGAGCAGTACTTC.

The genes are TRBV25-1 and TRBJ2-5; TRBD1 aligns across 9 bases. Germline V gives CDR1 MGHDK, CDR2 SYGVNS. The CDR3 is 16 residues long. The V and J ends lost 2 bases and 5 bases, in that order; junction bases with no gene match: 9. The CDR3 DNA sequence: TGTGCCAGCAGTGAACTCTCACAGGGGGCAGGGGAGACCCAGTACTTC. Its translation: CASSELSQGAGETQYF.

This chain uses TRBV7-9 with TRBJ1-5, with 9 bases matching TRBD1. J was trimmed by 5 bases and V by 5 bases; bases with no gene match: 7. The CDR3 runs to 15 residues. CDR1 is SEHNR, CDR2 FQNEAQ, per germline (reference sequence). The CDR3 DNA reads TGTGCCAGCAGCCGTGCGGGACAGGGCTATCAGCCCCAGCATTTT. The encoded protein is CASSRAGQGYQPQHF.

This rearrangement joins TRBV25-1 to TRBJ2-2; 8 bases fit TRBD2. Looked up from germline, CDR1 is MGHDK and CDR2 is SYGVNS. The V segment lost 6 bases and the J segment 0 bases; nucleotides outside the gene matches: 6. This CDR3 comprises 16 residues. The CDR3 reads CASSAGAGANTGELFF. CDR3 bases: TGTGCCAGCAGCGCGGGAGCGGGGGCGAACACCGGGGAGCTGTTTTTT.

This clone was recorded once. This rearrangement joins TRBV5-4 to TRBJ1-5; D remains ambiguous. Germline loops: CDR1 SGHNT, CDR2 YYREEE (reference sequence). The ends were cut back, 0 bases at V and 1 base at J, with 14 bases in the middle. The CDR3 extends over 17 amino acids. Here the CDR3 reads CASSLEHGTLSNQPQHF. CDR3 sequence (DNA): TGTGCCAGCAGCTTGGAACACGGTACGTTGAGCAATCAGCCCCAGCATTTT. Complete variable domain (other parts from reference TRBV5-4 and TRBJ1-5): ETGVTQSPTHLIKTRGQQVTLRCSSQSGHNTVSWYQQALGQGPQFIFQYYREEENGRGNFPPRFSGLQFPNYSSELNVNALELDDSALYLCASSLEHGTLSNQPQHFGDGTRLSIL.

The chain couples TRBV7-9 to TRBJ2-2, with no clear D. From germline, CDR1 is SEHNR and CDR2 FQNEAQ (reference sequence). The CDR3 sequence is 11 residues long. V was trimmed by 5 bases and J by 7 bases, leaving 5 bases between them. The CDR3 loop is CASSLFGELFF. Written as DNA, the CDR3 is TGTGCCAGCAGCCTCTTCGGGGAGCTGTTTTTT. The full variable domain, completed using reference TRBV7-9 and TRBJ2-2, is DTGVSQNPRHKITKRGQNVTFRCDPISEHNRLYWYRQTLGQGPEFLTYFQNEAQLEKSRLLSDRFSAERPKGSFSTLEIQRTEQGDSAMYLCASSLFGELFFGEGSRLTVL.

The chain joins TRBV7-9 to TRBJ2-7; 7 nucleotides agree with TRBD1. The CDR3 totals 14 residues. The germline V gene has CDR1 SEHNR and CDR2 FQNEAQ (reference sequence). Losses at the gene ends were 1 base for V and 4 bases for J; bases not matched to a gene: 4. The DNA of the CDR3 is TGTGCCAGCAGCTTAGGAGGGACAGTGTACGAGCAGTACTTC. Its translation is CASSLGGTVYEQYF.

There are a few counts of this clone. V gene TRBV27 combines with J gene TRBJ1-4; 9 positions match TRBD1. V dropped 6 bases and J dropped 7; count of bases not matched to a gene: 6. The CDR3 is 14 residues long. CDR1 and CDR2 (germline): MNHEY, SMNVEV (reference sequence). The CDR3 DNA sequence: TGTGCCAGCAGCCCCGGGACAGGGAGTGAAAAACTGTTTTTT. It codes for CASSPGTGSEKLFF.

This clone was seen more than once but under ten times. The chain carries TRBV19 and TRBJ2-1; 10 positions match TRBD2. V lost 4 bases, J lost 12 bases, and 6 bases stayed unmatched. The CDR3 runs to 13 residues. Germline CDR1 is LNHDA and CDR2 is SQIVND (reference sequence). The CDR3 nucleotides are TGTGCCAGTAGTACCCTAGCGGGAGTGGGGCAGTTCTTC. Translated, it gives CASSTLAGVGQFF. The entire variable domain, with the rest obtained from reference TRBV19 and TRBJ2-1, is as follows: DGGITQSPKYLFRKEGQNVTLSCEQNLNHDAMYWYRQDPGQGLRLIYYSQIVNDFQKGDIAEGYSVSREKKESFPLTVTSAQKNPTAFYLCASSTLAGVGQFFGPGTRLTVL.

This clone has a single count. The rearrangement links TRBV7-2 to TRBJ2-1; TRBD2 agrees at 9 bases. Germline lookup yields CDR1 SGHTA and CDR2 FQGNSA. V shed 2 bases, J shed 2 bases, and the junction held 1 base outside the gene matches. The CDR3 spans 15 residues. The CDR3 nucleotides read TGTGCCAGCAGCTTATCTAGCGGGACCTACAATGAGCAGTTCTTC. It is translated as CASSLSSGTYNEQFF.

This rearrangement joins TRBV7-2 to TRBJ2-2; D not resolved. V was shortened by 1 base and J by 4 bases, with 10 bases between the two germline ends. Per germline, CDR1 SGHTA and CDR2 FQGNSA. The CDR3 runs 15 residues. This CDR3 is CASSLVLSSTGELFF. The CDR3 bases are TGTGCCAGCAGCTTAGTGTTAAGTTCCACCGGGGAGCTGTTTTTT.

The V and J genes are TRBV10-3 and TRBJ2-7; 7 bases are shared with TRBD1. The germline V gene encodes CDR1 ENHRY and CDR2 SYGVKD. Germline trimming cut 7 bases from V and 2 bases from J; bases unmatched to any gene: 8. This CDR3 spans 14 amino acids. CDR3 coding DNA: TGTGCCATCATGGGGGACAGACTACCCTACGAGCAGTACTTC. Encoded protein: CAIMGDRLPYEQYF.

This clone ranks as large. The CDR3 here is CASSVVGGGEQYF. CDR3 DNA sequence: TGTGCCAGCAGCGTAGTAGGGGGCGGCGAGCAGTACTTC. The chain employs TRBV9 and TRBJ2-7; 7 positions match TRBD1. Unmatched junction bases numbered 3, after V lost 0 bases and J lost 6 bases. CDR3 length equals 13 residues. Germline CDR1 and CDR2: SGDLS and YYNGEE.

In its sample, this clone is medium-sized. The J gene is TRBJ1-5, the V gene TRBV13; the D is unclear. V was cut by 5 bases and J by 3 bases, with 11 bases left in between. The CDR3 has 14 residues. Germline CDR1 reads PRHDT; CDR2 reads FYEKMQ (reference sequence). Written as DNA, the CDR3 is TGTGCCAGCAGCATCGGACGGGTCAATCAGCCCCAGCATTTT. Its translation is CASSIGRVNQPQHF.

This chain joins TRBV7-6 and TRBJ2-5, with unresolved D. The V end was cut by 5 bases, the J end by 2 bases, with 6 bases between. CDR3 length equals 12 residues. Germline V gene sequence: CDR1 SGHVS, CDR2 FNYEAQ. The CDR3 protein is CASSASQETQYF. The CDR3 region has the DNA TGTGCCAGCAGCGCCAGTCAAGAGACCCAGTACTTC.

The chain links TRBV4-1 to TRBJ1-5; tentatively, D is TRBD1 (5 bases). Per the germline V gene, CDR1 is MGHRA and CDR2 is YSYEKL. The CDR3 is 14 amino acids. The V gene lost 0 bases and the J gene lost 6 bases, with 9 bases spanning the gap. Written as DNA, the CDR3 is TGCGCCAGCAGCCAAGATGGGGGTCCTCAGCCCCAGCATTTT. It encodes CASSQDGGPQPQHF.

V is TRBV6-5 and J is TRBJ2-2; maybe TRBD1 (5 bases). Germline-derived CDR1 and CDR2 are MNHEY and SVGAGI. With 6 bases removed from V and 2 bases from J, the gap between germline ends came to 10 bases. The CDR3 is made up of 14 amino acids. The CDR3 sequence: CASSYGHNTGELFF. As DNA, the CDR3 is TGTGCCAGCAGCTACGGACACAACACCGGGGAGCTGTTTTTT.

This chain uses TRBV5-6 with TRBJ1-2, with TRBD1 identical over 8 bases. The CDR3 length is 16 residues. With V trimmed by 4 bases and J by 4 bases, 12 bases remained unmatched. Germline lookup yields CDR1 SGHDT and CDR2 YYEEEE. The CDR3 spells CASSPIGQGHSYGYTF. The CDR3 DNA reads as TGTGCCAGCAGCCCCATAGGACAGGGTCATAGCTATGGCTACACCTTC.

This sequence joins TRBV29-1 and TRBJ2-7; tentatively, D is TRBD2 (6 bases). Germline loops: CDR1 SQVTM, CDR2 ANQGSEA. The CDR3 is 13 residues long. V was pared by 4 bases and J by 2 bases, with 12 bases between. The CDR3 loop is CSVGGVPTYEQYF. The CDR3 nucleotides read TGCAGCGTTGGGGGGGTTCCCACCTACGAGCAGTACTTC.

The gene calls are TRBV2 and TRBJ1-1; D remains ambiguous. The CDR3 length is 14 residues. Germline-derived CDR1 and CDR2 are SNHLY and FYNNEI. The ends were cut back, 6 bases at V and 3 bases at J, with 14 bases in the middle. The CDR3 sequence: CASSAEQIYTEAFF. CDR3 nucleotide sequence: TGTGCCAGCAGCGCCGAACAAATTTACACTGAAGCTTTCTTT.

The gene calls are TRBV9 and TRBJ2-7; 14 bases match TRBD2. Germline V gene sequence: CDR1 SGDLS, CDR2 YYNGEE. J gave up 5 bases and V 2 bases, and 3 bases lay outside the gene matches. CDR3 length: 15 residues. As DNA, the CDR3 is TGTGCCAGCAGCGTGGGACTAGCGGGAGAGAACGAGCAGTACTTC. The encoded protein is CASSVGLAGENEQYF.

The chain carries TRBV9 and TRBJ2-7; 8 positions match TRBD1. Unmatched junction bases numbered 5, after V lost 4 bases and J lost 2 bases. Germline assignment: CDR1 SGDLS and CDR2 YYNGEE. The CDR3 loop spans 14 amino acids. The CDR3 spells CASSPWDRTYEQYF. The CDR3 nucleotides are TGTGCCAGCAGCCCATGGGACAGGACCTACGAGCAGTACTTC.

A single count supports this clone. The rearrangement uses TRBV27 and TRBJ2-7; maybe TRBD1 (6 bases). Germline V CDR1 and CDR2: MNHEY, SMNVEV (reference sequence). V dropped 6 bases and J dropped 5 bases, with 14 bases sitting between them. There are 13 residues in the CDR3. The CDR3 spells CASSLGTLDEQYF. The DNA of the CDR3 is TGTGCCAGCAGCCTCGGGACACTTGACGAGCAGTACTTC.